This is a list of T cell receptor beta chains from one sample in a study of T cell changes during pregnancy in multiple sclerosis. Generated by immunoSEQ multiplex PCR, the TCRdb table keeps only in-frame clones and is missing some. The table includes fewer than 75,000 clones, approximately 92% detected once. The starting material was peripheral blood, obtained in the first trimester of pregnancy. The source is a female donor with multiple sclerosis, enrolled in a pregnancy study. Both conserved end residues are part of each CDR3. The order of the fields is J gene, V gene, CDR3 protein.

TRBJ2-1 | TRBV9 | CASSPRLVWGNEQFF
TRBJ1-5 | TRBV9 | CASSVDSNSNQPQHF
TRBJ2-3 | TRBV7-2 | CASSLLAGGTDTQYF
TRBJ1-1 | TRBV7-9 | CASSPSGTGAGTEAFF
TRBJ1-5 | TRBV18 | CASSGRQGAPNQPQHF
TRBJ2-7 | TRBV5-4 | CASKAGPGQGSYEQYF
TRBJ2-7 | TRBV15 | CATSRARASSEQYF
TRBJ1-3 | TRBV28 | CASSLLKGSGNTIYF
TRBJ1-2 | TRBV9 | CASSVVAGGNRGYTF
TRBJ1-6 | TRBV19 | CASSRRTGGVRDNSPLHF
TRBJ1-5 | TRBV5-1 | CASSLGQFSNQPQHF
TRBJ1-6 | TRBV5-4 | CASSSGQGDNSPLHF
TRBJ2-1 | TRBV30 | CAWSGPTYNEQFF
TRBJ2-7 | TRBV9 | CASMARGGRHYEQYF
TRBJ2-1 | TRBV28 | CASSLNRDGEQFF
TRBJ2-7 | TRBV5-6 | CASSFPRAPISYEQYF
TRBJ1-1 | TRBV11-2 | CASSRGENTEAFF
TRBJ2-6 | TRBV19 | CASTLDRADGANVLTF
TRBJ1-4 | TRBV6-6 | CASSSTGATNEKLFF
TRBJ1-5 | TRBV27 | CALDAGDQPQHF
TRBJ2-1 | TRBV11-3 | CASSTRQGPYNEQFF
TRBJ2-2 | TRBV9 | CASRPGTRNTGELFF
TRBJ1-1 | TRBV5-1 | CASSATGGGTEAFF
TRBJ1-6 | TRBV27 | CASNPGRSDNSPLHF
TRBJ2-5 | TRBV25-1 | CASSRGSDETQYF
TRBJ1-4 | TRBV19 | CASRDLPGEKLFF
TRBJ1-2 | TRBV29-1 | CSVLLDPGSYF
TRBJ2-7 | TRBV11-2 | CASSSSRGSNEQYF
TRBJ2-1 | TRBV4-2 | CASSQDGGGSQYNEQFF
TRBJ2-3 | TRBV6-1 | CASSELLSTDTQYF
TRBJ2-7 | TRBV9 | CASSVAPGVYEQYF
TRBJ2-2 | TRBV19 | CASRGAGYNTGELFF
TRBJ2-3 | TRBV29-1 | CSVDGRGEGGTDTQYF
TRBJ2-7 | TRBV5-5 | CASSSRQGGSYEQYF
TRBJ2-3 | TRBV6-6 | CASRPLAGTDTQYF
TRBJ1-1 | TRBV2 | CASSEERSLLRAFF
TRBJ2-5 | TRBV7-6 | CASTVAGGAWETQYF
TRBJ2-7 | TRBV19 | CASSIYISSYEQYF
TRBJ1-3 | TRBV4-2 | CASSQDGHLDNSGNTIYF
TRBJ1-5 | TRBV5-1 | CASSPSTGGNQPQHF
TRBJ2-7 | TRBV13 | CASSEEGREQYF
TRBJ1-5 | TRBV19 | CASSDGREPQHF
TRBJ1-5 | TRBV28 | CASSPGGWDYSNQPQHF
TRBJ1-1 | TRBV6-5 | CASSSPGQLNTEAFF
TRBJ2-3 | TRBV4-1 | CASSRPGLLSTDTQYF
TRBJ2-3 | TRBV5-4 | CASSQPLGSADTQYF
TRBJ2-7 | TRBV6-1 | CASRDRDRVLSLNF
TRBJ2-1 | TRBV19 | CASSISSGNTYNEQFF
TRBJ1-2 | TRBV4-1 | CASRLIPGQLIYGYTF
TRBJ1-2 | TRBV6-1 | CASSEAWRQGRYTF
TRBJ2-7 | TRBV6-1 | CASSRATVSYEQYF
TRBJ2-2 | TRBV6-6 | CASSYSGQGSGELFF
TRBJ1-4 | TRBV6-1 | CASSVDIHEKLFF